This T cell receptor beta chain was documented in a study of blood T cell repertoires in COVID-19. Study at large: Specimens from acute and convalescent COVID-19 originated in the United States, Italy and Spain. T cells, B-cell-depleted T cells, or PBMCs provided the cDNA or gDNA that served as material.

Original analysis: Nucleated cell number was recorded as an estimate derived from reference gene primer amplification. TCRdb keeps only in-frame clones here, not all; method: immunoSEQ multiplex PCR. V and J calls and clone size come straight from that table; D and trimming were deduced from the DNA. Among 250,000 to 350,000 clones listed, around 89% were seen once. Trimming took 4 bases from V and 5 from J, leaving 18 bases between them. The CDR3 loop spans 15 amino acids. Germline V lookup: CDR1 SGDLS, CDR2 YYNGEE. The sequenced sample was peripheral blood. This clonotype was obtained from a man aged 30 to 45 with acute or convalescent COVID-19. This chain joins TRBV9 and TRBJ2-5; perhaps TRBD1 as D (7 bases). CDR3 sequence reads: CASSTRGVSGETQYF. CDR3 sequence (DNA): TGTGCCAGCAGCACCAGGGGGGTTTCGGGTGAGACCCAGTACTTC.